Sequencing of this T cell receptor beta chain was carried out in a study of blood T cell repertoires in COVID-19. Background on the study: COVID-19 samples, acute and convalescent, were from the United States, Italy and Spain. Sources were T cells, B-cell-depleted T cells, or PBMCs; the material itself was cDNA or gDNA.

V dropped 3 bases and J dropped 0; count of bases not matched to a gene: 1. In germline, CDR1 is LGHDT, CDR2 YNNKEL (reference sequence). This CDR3 has 16 amino acids. Original data processing: For nucleated cells, counts were estimated from reference gene primer amplification. Measured with immunoSEQ multiplex PCR; TCRdb has only the in-frame clones, and not every one. The DNA gave D and trimming, while V, J and clone size come from that table. The sample yields a few hundred thousand clones, around 90% seen once. This chain connects TRBV3-1 (or the pseudogene TRBV3-2) to TRBJ2-2; TRBD1 agrees at 10 bases. Sequencing was carried out using peripheral blood. The TCR was taken from a man aged 50 to 60 with acute or convalescent COVID-19. CDR3 sequence (DNA): TGTGCCAGCAGCCAGACAGGGGGCCCGAACACCGGGGAGCTGTTTTTT. Its protein product is CASSQTGGPNTGELFF.